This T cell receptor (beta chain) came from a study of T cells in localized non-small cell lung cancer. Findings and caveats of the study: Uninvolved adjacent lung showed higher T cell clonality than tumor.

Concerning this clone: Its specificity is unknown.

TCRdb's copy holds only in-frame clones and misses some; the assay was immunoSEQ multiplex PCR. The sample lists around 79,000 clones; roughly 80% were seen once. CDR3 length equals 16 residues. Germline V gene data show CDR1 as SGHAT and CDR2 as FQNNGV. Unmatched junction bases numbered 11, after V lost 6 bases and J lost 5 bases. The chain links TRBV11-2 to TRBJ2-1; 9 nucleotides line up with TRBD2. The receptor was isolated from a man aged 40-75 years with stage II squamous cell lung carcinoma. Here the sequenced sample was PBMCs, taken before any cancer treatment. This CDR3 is CASRPIAGDPHNEQFF. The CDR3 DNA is TGTGCCAGCAGGCCTATAGCGGGAGACCCTCACAATGAGCAGTTCTTC.